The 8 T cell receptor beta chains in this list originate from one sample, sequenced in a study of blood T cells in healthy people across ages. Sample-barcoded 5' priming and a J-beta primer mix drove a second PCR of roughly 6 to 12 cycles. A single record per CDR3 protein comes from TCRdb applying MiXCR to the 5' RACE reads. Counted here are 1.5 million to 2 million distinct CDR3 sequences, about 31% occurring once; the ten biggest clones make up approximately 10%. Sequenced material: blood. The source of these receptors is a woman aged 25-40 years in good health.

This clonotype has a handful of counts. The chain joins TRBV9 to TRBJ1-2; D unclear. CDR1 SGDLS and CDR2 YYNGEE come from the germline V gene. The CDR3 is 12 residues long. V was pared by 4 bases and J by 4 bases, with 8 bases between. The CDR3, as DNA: TGTGCCAGCAGCCAGACTCTCTATGGCTACACCTTC. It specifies CASSQTLYGYTF.

DNA of the CDR3: TGTGCCAGCAGTTTATCCACAGTGTTCGGGGAGACCCAGTACTTC. As protein: CASSLSTVFGETQYF. The chain recombines TRBV27 with TRBJ2-5; D is unclear. The CDR3 runs 15 residues. Trimming removed 0 bases at V and 5 bases at J, with 13 bases between. CDR1 is MNHEY, CDR2 SMNVEV, per germline (reference sequence).

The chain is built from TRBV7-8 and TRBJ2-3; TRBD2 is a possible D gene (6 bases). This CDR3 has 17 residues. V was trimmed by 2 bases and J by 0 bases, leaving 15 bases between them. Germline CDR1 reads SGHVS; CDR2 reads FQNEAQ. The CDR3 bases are TGTGCCAGCAGCTTAATTACCCCACTAGCAAGCACAGATACGCAGTATTTT. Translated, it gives CASSLITPLASTDTQYF.

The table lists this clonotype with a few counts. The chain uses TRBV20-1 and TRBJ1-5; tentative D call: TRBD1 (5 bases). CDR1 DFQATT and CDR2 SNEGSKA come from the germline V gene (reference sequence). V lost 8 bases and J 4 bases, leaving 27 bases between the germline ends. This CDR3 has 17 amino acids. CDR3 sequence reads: CSTQGTRAGGGNQPQHF. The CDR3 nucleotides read TGCAGTACCCAGGGTACCCGAGCGGGAGGAGGAAATCAGCCCCAGCATTTT.

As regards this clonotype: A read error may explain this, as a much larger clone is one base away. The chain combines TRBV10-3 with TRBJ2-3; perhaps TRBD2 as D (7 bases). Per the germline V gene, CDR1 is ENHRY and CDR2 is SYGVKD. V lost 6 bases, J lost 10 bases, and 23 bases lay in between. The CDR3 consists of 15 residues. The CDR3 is CAIRNPSGGGDAQYF. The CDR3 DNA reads TGTGCCATCAGGAACCCTAGCGGAGGGGGGGATGCGCAGTATTTT.

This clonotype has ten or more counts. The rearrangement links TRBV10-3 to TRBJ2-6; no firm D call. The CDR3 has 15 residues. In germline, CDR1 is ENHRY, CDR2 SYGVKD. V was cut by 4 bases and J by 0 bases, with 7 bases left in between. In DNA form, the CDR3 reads TGTGCCATCAGTGCGGTGGTCTCTGGGGCCAACGTCCTGACTTTC. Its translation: CAISAVVSGANVLTF.

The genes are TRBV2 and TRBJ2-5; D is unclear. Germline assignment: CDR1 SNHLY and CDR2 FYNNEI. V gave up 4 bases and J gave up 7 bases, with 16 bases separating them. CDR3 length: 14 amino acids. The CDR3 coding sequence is TGTGCCAGCAGTGGGGCGGAACTATTGGGGACCCAGTACTTC. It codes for CASSGAELLGTQYF.

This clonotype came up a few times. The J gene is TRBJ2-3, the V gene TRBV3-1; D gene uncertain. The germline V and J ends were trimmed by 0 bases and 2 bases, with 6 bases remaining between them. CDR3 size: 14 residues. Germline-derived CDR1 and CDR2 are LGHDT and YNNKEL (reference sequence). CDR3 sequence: CASSQDSHTDTQYF. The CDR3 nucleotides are TGTGCCAGCAGCCAAGATTCCCACACAGATACGCAGTATTTT.